The clone carrying this TCR beta chain was seen just once. Its specificity is unknown. This entry belongs to a study of post-analysis software for immune sequencing data. Points from the study as a whole: Under the F measure, samples that were prepared in one batch clustered strongly together.

Prepared TCR beta cDNA libraries contained unique molecular identifiers. TCRdb processed the PCR reads anew with MiXCR; each CDR3 protein has one entry. The table lists roughly 670,000 distinct CDR3 sequences, 59% of them singletons. This clonotype was obtained from a girl aged 2-10 years with multiple sclerosis. Sequenced: blood.

The CDR3: CSVDGSSGISNEQFF. CDR3 nucleotides: TGCAGCGTTGATGGGTCCAGCGGGATTTCGAATGAGCAGTTCTTC. The chain joins TRBV29-1 to TRBJ2-1, with 7 bases identical to TRBD2. Germline assignment: CDR1 SQVTM and CDR2 ANQGSEA. J was trimmed by 7 bases and V by 3 bases; bases with no gene match: 12. This CDR3 has 15 residues.